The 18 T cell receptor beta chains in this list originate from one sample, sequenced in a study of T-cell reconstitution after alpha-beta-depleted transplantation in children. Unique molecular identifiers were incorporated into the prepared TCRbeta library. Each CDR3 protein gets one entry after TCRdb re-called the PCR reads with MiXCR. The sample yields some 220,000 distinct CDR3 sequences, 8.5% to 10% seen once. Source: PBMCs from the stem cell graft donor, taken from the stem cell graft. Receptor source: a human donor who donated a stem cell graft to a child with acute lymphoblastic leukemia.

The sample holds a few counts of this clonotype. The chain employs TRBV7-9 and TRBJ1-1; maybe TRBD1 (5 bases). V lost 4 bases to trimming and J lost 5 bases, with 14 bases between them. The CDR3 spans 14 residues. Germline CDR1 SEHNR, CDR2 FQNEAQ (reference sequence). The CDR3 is CASSSLGVETEAFF. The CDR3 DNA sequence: TGTGCCAGCAGCTCCTTAGGGGTGGAGACTGAAGCTTTCTTT.

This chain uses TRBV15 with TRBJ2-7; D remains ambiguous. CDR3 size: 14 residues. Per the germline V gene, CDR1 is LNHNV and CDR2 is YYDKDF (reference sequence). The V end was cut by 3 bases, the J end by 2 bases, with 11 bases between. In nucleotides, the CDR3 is TGTGCCACCAGCAGCCCCAGGACCCCCTACGAGCAGTACTTC. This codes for CATSSPRTPYEQYF.

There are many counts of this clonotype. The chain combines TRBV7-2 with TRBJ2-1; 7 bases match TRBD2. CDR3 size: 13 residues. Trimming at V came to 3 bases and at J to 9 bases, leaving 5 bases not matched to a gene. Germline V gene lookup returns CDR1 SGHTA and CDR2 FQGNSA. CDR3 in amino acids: CASSFGGFIEQFF. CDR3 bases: TGTGCCAGCAGCTTCGGGGGGTTTATTGAGCAGTTCTTC. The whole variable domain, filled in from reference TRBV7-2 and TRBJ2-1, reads GAGVSQSPSNKVTEKGKDVELRCDPISGHTALYWYRQSLGQGLEFLIYFQGNSAPDKSGLPSDRFSAERTGGSVSTLTIQRTQQEDSAVYLCASSFGGFIEQFFGPGTRLTVL.

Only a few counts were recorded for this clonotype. The CDR3 DNA sequence: TGTGCCAGCAGGGTTAACACTGAAGCTTTCTTT. Translation: CASRVNTEAFF. The chain joins TRBV6-5 to TRBJ1-1; D is unclear. The CDR3 extends over 11 amino acids. Germline loops: CDR1 MNHEY, CDR2 SVGAGI. V lost 6 bases and J lost 2, with 4 bases in between.

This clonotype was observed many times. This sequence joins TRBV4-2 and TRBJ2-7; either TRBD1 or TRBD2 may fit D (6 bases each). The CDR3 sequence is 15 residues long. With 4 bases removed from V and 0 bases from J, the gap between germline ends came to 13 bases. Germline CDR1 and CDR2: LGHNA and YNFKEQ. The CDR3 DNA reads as TGTGCCAGCAGCCCCCGAGGGGGGTACTCCTACGAGCAGTACTTC. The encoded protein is CASSPRGGYSYEQYF.

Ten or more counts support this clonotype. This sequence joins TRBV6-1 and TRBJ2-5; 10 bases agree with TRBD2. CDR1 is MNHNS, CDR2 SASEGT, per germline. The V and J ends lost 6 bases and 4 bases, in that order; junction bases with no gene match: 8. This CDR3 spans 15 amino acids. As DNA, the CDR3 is TGTGCCAGCAGACGGACTAGCGGCAGTAGAGAGACCCAGTACTTC. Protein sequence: CASRRTSGSRETQYF.

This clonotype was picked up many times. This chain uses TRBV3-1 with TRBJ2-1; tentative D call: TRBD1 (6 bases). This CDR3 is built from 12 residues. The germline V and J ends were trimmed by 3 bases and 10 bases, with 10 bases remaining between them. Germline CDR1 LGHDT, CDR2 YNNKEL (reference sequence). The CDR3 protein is CASSQGAREQFF. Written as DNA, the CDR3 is TGTGCCAGCAGCCAGGGGGCGAGGGAGCAGTTCTTC.

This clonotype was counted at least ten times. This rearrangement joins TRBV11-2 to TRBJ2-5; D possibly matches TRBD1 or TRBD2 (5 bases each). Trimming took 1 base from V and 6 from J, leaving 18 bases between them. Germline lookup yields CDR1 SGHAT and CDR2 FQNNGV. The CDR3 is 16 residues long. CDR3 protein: CASSLGEGTGVKTQYF. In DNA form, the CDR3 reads TGTGCCAGCAGCTTAGGCGAAGGGACGGGTGTGAAGACCCAGTACTTC.

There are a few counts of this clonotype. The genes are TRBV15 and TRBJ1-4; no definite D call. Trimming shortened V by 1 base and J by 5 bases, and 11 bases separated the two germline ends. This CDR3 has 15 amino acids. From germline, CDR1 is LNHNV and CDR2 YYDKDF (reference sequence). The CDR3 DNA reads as TGTGCCACCAGCAGAGGAGTGGAGGGAAATGAAAAACTGTTTTTT. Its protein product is CATSRGVEGNEKLFF.

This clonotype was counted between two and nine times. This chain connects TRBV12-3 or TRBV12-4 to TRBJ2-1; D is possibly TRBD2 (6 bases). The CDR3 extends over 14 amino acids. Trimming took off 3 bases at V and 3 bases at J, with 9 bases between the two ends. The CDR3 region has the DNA TGTGCCAGCAGTTTGCTAGCGAGCTACAATGAGCAGTTCTTC. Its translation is CASSLLASYNEQFF.

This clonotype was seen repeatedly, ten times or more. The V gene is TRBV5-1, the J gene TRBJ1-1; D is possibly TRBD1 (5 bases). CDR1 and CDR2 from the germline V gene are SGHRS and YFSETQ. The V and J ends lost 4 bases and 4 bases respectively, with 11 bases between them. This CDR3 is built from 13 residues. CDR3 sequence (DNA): TGCGCCAGCAGCACGGTGGGGGTCACTGAAGCTTTCTTT. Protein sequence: CASSTVGVTEAFF. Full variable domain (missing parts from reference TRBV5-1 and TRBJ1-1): KAGVTQTPRYLIKTRGQQVTLSCSPISGHRSVSWYQQTPGQGLQFLFEYFSETQRNKGNFPGRFSGRQFSNSRSEMNVSTLELGDSALYLCASSTVGVTEAFFGQGTRLTVV.

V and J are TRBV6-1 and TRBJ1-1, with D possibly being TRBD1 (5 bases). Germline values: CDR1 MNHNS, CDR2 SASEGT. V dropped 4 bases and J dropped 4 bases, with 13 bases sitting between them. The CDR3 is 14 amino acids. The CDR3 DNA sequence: TGTGCCAGCAGTGCGGCAGGTAGGGGCACTGAAGCTTTCTTT. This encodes CASSAAGRGTEAFF.

CDR3 loop: CASSLGSGAATEAFF. The DNA for the CDR3 is TGTGCCAGCAGCTTAGGGTCCGGGGCGGCCACTGAAGCTTTCTTT. The chain is built from TRBV7-2 and TRBJ1-1, with D possibly matching TRBD1 (5 bases). The CDR3 totals 15 residues. Germline V CDR1 and CDR2: SGHTA, FQGNSA. Between the trimmed V and J ends, which lost 1 base and 4 bases, there was a span of 13 bases.

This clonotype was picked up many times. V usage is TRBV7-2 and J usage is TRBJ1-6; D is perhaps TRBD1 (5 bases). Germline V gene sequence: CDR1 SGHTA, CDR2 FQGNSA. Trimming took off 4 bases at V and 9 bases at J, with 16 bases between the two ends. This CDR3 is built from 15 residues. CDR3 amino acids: CASSSWDGGSSPLHF. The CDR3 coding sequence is TGTGCCAGCAGCTCGTGGGACGGAGGTAGTTCACCCCTCCACTTT.

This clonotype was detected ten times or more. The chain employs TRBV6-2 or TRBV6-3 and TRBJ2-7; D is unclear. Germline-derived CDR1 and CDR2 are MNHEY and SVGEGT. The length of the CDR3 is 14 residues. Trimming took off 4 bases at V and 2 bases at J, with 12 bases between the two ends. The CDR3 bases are TGTGCCAGCAGTTCCCGGGTCTTTCCCTACGAGCAGTACTTC. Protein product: CASSSRVFPYEQYF.

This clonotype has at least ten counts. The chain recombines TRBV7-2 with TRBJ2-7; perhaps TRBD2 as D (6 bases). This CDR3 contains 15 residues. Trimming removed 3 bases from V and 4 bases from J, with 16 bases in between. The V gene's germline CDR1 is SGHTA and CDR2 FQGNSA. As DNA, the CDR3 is TGTGCCAGCAGCTTCCCTATGGGGGGAACTTACGAGCAGTACTTC. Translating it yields CASSFPMGGTYEQYF.

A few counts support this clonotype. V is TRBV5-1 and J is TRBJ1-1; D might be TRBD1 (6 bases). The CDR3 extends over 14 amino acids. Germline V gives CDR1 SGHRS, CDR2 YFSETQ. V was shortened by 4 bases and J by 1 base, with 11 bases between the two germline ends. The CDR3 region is CASSLGHQNTEAFF. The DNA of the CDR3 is TGCGCCAGCAGCCTGGGACACCAGAACACTGAAGCTTTCTTT.

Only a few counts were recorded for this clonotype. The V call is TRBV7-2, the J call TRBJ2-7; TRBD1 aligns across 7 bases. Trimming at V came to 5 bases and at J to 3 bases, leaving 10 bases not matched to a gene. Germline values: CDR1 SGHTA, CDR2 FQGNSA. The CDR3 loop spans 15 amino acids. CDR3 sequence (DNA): TGTGCCAGCAGCCCAGACAGGGTTCAAGTCTACGAGCAGTACTTC. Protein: CASSPDRVQVYEQYF.